Shown below are 21 T cell receptor beta chains from a single sample sequenced in a study of cytomegalovirus exposure and HLA in healthy donors. PCR employed 60 Vbeta and 13 Jbeta primers. Generated by immunoSEQ multiplex PCR, the TCRdb table keeps only in-frame clones and is missing some. In the table there are 150,000 to 200,000 clones, roughly 80% of which are singletons. The sample taken for sequencing was PBMCs. The source is a woman in her 40s in good health and CMV-seropositive.

The chain joins TRBV27 to TRBJ2-1; tentatively, D is TRBD2 (5 bases). Germline values: CDR1 MNHEY, CDR2 SMNVEV (reference sequence). This CDR3 comprises 19 residues. Trimming left V 8 bases short and J 0 bases short, with 26 bases between. CDR3 sequence: CASRMLRTPAESSYNEQFF. Here the CDR3 DNA reads TGTGCCAGCCGTATGTTAAGAACTCCAGCGGAGAGCTCCTACAATGAGCAGTTCTTC.

The chain combines TRBV6-1 with TRBJ2-7; 8 bases line up with TRBD2. The CDR3 length is 14 residues. Germline CDR1 and CDR2: MNHNS and SASEGT. V lost 5 bases to trimming and J lost 2 bases; unmatched junction nucleotides: 5. The CDR3 loop reads CASSPLAGTYEQYF. The CDR3 DNA follows: TGTGCCAGCAGTCCTCTAGCGGGTACCTACGAGCAGTACTTC.

The chain uses TRBV27 and TRBJ2-7; weak D call: TRBD1 (6 bases). Germline assignment: CDR1 MNHEY and CDR2 SMNVEV (reference sequence). The length of the CDR3 is 15 residues. Trimming removed 6 bases at V and 0 bases at J, with 15 bases between. The CDR3 reads CASSYETGHSYEQYF. CDR3 DNA sequence: TGTGCCAGCAGCTATGAGACAGGACACTCCTACGAGCAGTACTTC.

The chain links TRBV5-1 to TRBJ1-1, with D maybe TRBD1 (5 bases). The CDR3 loop spans 14 amino acids. Trimming removed 4 bases at V and 10 bases at J, with 20 bases between. From germline, CDR1 is SGHRS and CDR2 YFSETQ. The CDR3 here is CASSADNPIVLAFF. The CDR3 nucleotides are TGCGCCAGCAGCGCGGACAATCCAATTGTACTAGCTTTCTTT.

The chain is built from TRBV29-1 and TRBJ2-1; 9 bases fit TRBD2. This CDR3 region has 13 residues. Trimming removed 6 bases from V and 8 bases from J; junction bases left unmatched: 8. CDR1 SQVTM and CDR2 ANQGSEA come from the germline V gene. As DNA, the CDR3 is TGCAGCGTGCAAGCGGGAGGTCTCTATGAGCAGTTCTTC. The encoded protein is CSVQAGGLYEQFF.

The chain is built from TRBV11-2 and TRBJ2-1; possible D gene TRBD2, 6 bases. CDR1 is SGHAT, CDR2 FQNNGV, per germline. Between the trimmed V and J ends, which lost 5 bases and 7 bases, there was a span of 15 bases. The CDR3 extends over 14 amino acids. CDR3 residues: CASSPFGGWNEQFF. The CDR3, as DNA: TGTGCCAGCAGCCCGTTCGGGGGATGGAATGAGCAGTTCTTC.

The gene calls are TRBV7-9 and TRBJ2-2; D is unclear. This CDR3 comprises 14 residues. Germline V gene lookup returns CDR1 SEHNR and CDR2 FQNEAQ (reference sequence). V was trimmed by 6 bases and J by 3 bases, leaving 11 bases between them. CDR3 protein: CASRPAGHTGELFF. CDR3 DNA sequence: TGTGCCAGCAGGCCCGCTGGGCACACCGGGGAGCTGTTTTTT.

The chain uses TRBV14 and TRBJ2-7; D is possibly TRBD1 (6 bases). Germline lookup yields CDR1 SGHDN and CDR2 FVKESK. The V and J ends lost 4 bases and 2 bases respectively, with 12 bases between them. The CDR3 consists of 14 residues. CDR3 protein: CASSREQGTYEQYF. In nucleotides, the CDR3 is TGTGCCAGCAGCCGGGAACAGGGAACCTACGAGCAGTACTTC.

This clone appeared a few times. This chain links TRBV10-3 with TRBJ2-3; 7 bases align to TRBD2. The CDR3 has 15 amino acids. Germline V gene sequence: CDR1 ENHRY, CDR2 SYGVKD. The V and J ends lost 6 bases and 1 base, in that order; junction bases with no gene match: 7. CDR3 sequence: CAIRERDDGTDTQYF. The CDR3 DNA sequence: TGTGCCATCAGGGAGCGGGATGATGGCACAGATACGCAGTATTTT.

The V and J genes are TRBV10-3 and TRBJ2-7, with TRBD1 identical over 10 bases. Germline-derived CDR1 and CDR2 are ENHRY and SYGVKD. V lost 4 bases, J lost 6 bases, and 12 bases stayed unmatched. CDR3 length equals 16 residues. The CDR3 sequence is CAISGGGGQGLREQYF. The CDR3 DNA is TGTGCCATCAGTGGAGGGGGGGGACAGGGGCTTCGCGAGCAGTACTTC.

The chain links TRBV7-2 to TRBJ1-1; TRBD1 aligns across 8 bases. Germline CDR1 reads SGHTA; CDR2 reads FQGNSA. With V trimmed by 3 bases and J by 4 bases, 1 base remained unmatched. The CDR3 is made up of 13 amino acids. The CDR3 loop is CASSFTGGTEAFF. The DNA of the CDR3 is TGTGCCAGCAGCTTTACAGGGGGCACTGAAGCTTTCTTT.

V usage is TRBV6-1 and J usage is TRBJ1-2, with TRBD1 matching over 10 bases. The CDR3 is 15 residues long. Germline V gives CDR1 MNHNS, CDR2 SASEGT. J gave up 5 bases and V 6 bases, and 9 bases lay outside the gene matches. DNA for the CDR3: TGTGCCAGCAGCACCGGGACAGGGGATGGGTATGGCTACACCTTC. Amino acid sequence: CASSTGTGDGYGYTF.

The rearrangement uses TRBV29-1 and TRBJ2-6, with 10 bases matching TRBD1. The ends lost 6 bases at V and 2 bases at J; junction bases unmatched: 7. The germline V gene has CDR1 SQVTM and CDR2 ANQGSEA. The CDR3 is 16 residues long. The CDR3 loop reads CSVLDRGQTGANVLTF. Here the CDR3 DNA reads TGCAGCGTCTTAGACAGGGGGCAGACTGGGGCCAACGTCCTGACTTTC.

V gene TRBV4-2 combines with J gene TRBJ1-2; tentatively, D is TRBD1 (6 bases). V was trimmed by 0 bases and J by 6 bases, leaving 23 bases between them. The CDR3 is made up of 18 amino acids. In germline, CDR1 is LGHNA, CDR2 YNFKEQ. The CDR3 coding sequence is TGTGCCAGCAGCCAAGAGGGAGATACAGGGAGGGTAGGGCATGGCTACACCTTC. Amino acid sequence: CASSQEGDTGRVGHGYTF.

The gene calls are TRBV7-8 and TRBJ2-1, with D possibly TRBD2 on 5 matching bases. Germline V gene lookup returns CDR1 SGHVS and CDR2 FQNEAQ. Trimming took 7 bases from V and 2 from J, leaving 18 bases between them. This CDR3 is built from 16 residues. The CDR3, as DNA: TGTGCCAGCATCGAGGGATTCGCAACTCCCTACAATGAGCAGTTCTTC. It encodes CASIEGFATPYNEQFF.

The chain has TRBV4-2 and TRBJ2-1; 8 nucleotides agree with TRBD2. Germline CDR1 is LGHNA and CDR2 is YNFKEQ. The CDR3 contains 18 residues. The ends lost 3 bases at V and 1 base at J; junction bases unmatched: 11. Here the CDR3 DNA reads TGTGCCAGCAGCCAGATACAGTTAGCGGGGAGGTCCTACAATGAGCAGTTCTTC. Amino acids: CASSQIQLAGRSYNEQFF.

The chain employs TRBV6-5 and TRBJ2-7; D gene unclear. V lost 7 bases, J lost 3 bases, and 7 bases lay in between. In germline, CDR1 is MNHEY, CDR2 SVGAGI. The CDR3 runs 11 residues. CDR3 sequence reads: CASTNGYEQYF. CDR3 DNA: TGTGCCAGCACCAACGGCTACGAGCAGTACTTC.

This sequence joins TRBV4-1 and TRBJ2-1; D might be TRBD2 (5 bases). The CDR3 sequence is 14 residues long. Trimming took 4 bases from V and 3 from J, leaving 10 bases between them. Looked up from germline, CDR1 is MGHRA and CDR2 is YSYEKL. The CDR3 DNA follows: TGCGCCAGCAGCCTAGCGATAAACTACAATGAGCAGTTCTTC. This encodes CASSLAINYNEQFF.

With respect to this clone: The junction shows a germline mismatch at one end, possibly a read error. The chain employs TRBV7-7 and TRBJ2-2; D is possibly TRBD1 (6 bases). Germline V gene lookup returns CDR1 SSHAT and CDR2 FNYEAQ (reference sequence). The CDR3 loop spans 16 amino acids. CDR3 in amino acids: CASSSTRGGNTGELFF. CDR3 in DNA: TGTGCTAGCAGCTCGACGCGAGGGGGAAACACCGGGGAGCTGTTTTTT.

The V call is TRBV11-2, the J call TRBJ2-1, with D uncertain. CDR1 and CDR2 (germline): SGHAT, FQNNGV. Trimming removed 1 base from V and 15 bases from J, with 13 bases in between. The CDR3 contains 12 residues. The CDR3 nucleotides read TGTGCCAGCAGCTTAGGAGTTTTCCGTCTGTTCTTC. It codes for CASSLGVFRLFF.

The chain is built from TRBV27 and TRBJ1-5, with TRBD1 identical over 7 bases. CDR3 length equals 15 residues. With 6 bases clipped from V and 0 bases from J, the junction kept 5 bases outside the gene matches. Germline-derived CDR1 and CDR2 are MNHEY and SMNVEV (reference sequence). This CDR3 reads CASSRGTASNQPQHF. The DNA for the CDR3 is TGTGCCAGCAGCCGTGGGACAGCTAGCAATCAGCCCCAGCATTTT.